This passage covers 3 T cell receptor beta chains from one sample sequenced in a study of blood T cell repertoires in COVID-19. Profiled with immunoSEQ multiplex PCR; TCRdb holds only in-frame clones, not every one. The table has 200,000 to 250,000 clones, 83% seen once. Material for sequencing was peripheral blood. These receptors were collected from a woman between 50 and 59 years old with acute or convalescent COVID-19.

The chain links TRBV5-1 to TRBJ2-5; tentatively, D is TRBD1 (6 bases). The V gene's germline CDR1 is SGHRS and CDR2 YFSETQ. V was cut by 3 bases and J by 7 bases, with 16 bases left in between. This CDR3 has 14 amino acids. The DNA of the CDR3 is TGCGCCAGCAGCTCCGTCCCCGAACAGGGGACCCAGTACTTC. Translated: CASSSVPEQGTQYF.

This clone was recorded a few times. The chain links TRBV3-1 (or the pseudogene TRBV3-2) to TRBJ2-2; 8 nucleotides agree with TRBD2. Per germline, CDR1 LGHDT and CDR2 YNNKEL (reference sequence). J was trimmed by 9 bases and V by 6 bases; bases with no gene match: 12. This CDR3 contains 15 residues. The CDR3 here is CASRSSGSGSRELFF. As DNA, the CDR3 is TGTGCCAGCAGATCAAGCGGGAGCGGTAGCCGGGAGCTGTTTTTT.

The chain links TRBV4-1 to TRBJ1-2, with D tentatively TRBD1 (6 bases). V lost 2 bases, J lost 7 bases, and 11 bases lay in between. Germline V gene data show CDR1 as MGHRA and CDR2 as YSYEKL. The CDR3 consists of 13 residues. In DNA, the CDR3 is TGCGCCAGCAGCCAAACAGGGTTAGCTGGCTACACCTTC. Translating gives CASSQTGLAGYTF.